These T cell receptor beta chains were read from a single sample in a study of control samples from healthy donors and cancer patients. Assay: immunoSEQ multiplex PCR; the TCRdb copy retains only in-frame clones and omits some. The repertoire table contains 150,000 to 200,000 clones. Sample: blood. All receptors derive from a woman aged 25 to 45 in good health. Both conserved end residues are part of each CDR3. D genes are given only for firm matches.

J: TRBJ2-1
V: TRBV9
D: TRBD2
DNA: TGTGCCAGCAGCGTAGAACTAGCGGGGGGGCATCGTGATGAGCAGTTCTTC
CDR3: CASSVELAGGHRDEQFF

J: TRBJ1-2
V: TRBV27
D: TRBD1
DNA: TGTGCCAGCAGTTCCTCCGGGACAGGGTATGGCTACACCTTC
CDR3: CASSSSGTGYGYTF

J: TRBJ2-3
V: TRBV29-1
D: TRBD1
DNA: TGCAGCGTTGAAGACTGGGGACAGTTCACAGATACGCAGTATTTT
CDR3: CSVEDWGQFTDTQYF

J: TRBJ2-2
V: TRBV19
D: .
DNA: TGTGCCAGTAGTATATTCCGCGGGGTGAACACCGGGGAGCTGTTTTTT
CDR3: CASSIFRGVNTGELFF

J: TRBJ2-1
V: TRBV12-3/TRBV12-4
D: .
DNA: TGTGCCAGCAGTCCACAGGGCAATGAGCAGTTCTTC
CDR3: CASSPQGNEQFF

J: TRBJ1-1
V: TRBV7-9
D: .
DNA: TGTGCCAGCAGCTTAGGAAAGGTCACTGAAGCTTTCTTT
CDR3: CASSLGKVTEAFF

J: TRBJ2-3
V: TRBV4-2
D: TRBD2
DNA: TGTGCCAGCAGCCATGCCGGGACTAGCGGGGGGGGAAATACGCAGTATTTT
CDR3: CASSHAGTSGGGNTQYF

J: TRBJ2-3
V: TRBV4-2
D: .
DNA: TGTGCCAGCAGCCAAGATGGTGGGAGCACAGATACGCAGTATTTT
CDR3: CASSQDGGSTDTQYF

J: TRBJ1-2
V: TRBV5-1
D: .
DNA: TGCGCCAGCAGCTTGTCTCGAGCTAACTATGGCTACACCTTC
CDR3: CASSLSRANYGYTF

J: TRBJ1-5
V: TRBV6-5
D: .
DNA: TGTGCCAGCACCCTTGGGAATCAGCCCCAGCATTTT
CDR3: CASTLGNQPQHF

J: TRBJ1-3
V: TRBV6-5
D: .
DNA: TGTGCCAGCAGTCGGGCGTACTGGGGTGGAAACACCATATATTTT
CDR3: CASSRAYWGGNTIYF

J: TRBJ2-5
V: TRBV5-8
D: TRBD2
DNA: TGTGCCAGCAGCTTTGGCGGGGGGGCCAGGGAGACCCAGTACTTC
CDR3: CASSFGGGARETQYF

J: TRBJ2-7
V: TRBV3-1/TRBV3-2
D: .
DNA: TGTGCCAGCAGCCTCAGGGGAGTCTACGAGCAGTACTTC
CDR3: CASSLRGVYEQYF

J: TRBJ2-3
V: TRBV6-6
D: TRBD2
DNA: TGTGCCAGCAACACACCGGGACTATTCACAGATACGCAGTATTTT
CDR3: CASNTPGLFTDTQYF

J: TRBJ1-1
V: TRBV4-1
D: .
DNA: TGCGCCAGCAGCCAAGATCTCCTTCGTACAGCGAACACTGAAGCTTTCTTT
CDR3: CASSQDLLRTANTEAFF

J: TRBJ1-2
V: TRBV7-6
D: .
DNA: TGTGCCAGCAGCTTAGCTCGGAGCTCATATGGCTACACCTTC
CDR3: CASSLARSSYGYTF

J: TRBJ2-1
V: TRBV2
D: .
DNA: TGTGCCAGCAGGCAAGGAACCAATGAGCAGTTCTTC
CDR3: CASRQGTNEQFF

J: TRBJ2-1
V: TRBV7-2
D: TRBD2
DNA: TGTGCCAGCAGGCCCGGGACTAGCAACAGGGAATACAATGAGCAGTTCTTC
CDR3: CASRPGTSNREYNEQFF

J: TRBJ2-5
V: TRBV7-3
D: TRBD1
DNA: TGTGCCAGCAGCTTATCAGGGGGCAGAGAGACCCAGTACTTC
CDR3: CASSLSGGRETQYF

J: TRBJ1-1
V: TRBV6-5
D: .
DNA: TGTGCCAGCATCCTAGGGGTTAGAGCTGAAGCTTTCTTT
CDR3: CASILGVRAEAFF

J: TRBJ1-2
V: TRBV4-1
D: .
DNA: TGCGCCAGCAGCGACATCAAAGGGACCTTTTCGTCCGTGAGGACCTTC
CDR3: CASSDIKGTFSSVRTF

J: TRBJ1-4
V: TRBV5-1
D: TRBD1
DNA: TGCGCCAGCAGCACGACAGGGTTTAATGAAAAACTGTTTTTT
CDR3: CASSTTGFNEKLFF

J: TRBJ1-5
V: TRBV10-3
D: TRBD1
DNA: TGTGCCATCAGTGAGTCGACGACAGGGCGAATCAATCAGCCCCAGCATTTT
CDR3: CAISESTTGRINQPQHF

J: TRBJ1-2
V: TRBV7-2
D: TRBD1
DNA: TGTGCCAGCAGCCCGTACGGGACAGGGGGCGTGGGCTATGGCTACACCTTC
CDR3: CASSPYGTGGVGYGYTF

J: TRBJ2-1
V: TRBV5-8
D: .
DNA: TGTGCCAGCAGCTCCTACCGGGGATGGAGCAATGAGCAGTTCTTC
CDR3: CASSSYRGWSNEQFF

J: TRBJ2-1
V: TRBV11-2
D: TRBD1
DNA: TGTGCCAGCAGCTTGGGCAGGACAGGGGAGCAGTTCTTC
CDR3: CASSLGRTGEQFF

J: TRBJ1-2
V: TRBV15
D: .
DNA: TGTGCCACCAGCAGAGATCGGGGAACGGGGAATGGCTACACCTTC
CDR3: CATSRDRGTGNGYTF

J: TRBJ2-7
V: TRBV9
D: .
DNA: TGTGCCAGCAGCGTAGGGGGGTCCCCCTACGAGCAGTACTTC
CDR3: CASSVGGSPYEQYF

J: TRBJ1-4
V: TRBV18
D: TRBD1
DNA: TGTGCCAGCTCACCGGGACAGAGAAATGAAAAACTGTTTTTT
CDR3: CASSPGQRNEKLFF

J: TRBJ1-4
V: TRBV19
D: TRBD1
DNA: TGTGCCAGTAGTATAACAGGGGGCGGTGAAAAACTGTTTTTT
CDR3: CASSITGGGEKLFF

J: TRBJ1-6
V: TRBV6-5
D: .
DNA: TGTGCCACCGTTCCGGGGGGTTATGGCTCACCCCTCCACTTT
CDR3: CATVPGGYGSPLHF

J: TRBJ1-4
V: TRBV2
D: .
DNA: TGTGCCAGGATAACAACTAATGAAAAACTGTTTTTT
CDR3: CARITTNEKLFF

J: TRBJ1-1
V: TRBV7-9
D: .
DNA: TGTGCCAGCGGACTGCAGGCTAACACTGAAGCTTTCTTT
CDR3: CASGLQANTEAFF

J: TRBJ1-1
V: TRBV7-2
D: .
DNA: TGTGCCAGCAGCTTAGTCGGGAACACTGAAGCTTTCTTT
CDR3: CASSLVGNTEAFF

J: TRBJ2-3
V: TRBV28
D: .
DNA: TGTGCCAGCAGTTTAGGGCAGCTAGATACGCAGTATTTT
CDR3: CASSLGQLDTQYF

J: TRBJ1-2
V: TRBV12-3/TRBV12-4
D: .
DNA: TGTGCCAGCAGTCTTGGACGTGGCTACACCTTC
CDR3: CASSLGRGYTF

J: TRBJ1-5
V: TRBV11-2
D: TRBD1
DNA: TGTGCCAGCAGCCAAGGACAGGGGTATCGGCAGCCCCAGCATTTT
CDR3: CASSQGQGYRQPQHF

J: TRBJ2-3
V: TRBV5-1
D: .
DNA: TGCGCCAGCAGCTTCCCTAGCACAGATACGCAGTATTTT
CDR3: CASSFPSTDTQYF

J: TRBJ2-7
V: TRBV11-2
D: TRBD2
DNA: TGTGCCAGCAGCTACAGTCCCGGGACTAGCAGAACCTACGAGCAGTACTTC
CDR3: CASSYSPGTSRTYEQYF

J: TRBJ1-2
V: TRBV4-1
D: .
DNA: TGCGCCAGCAGCCAAGACGGGGGGCAGCCTCGAAACCATGGCTACACCTTC
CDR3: CASSQDGGQPRNHGYTF

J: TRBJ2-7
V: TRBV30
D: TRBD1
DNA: TGTGCCTGGAGGAGAGAGGGGGCAGGTAACGAGCAGTACTTC
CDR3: CAWRREGAGNEQYF

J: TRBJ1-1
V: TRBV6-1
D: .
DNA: TGTGCCAGCAGTGAAGCTTGGCAGGGTATAGGAGCTTTCTTT
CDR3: CASSEAWQGIGAFF

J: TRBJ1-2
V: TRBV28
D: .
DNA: TGTGCCAGCAGTTTAAGGTCAGGTGACCGTCGATATGGCTACACCTTC
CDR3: CASSLRSGDRRYGYTF

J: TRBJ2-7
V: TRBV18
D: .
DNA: TGTGCCAGCTCACCTGCGGACCGCGCCTCCTACGAGCAGTACTTC
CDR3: CASSPADRASYEQYF

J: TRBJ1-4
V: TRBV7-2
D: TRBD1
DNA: TGTGCCAGCAGGGATACAGGGGTTGAAAAACTGTTTTTT
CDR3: CASRDTGVEKLFF

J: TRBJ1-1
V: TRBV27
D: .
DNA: TGTGCCAGCAGTTTGACAGAGAACACTGAAGCTTTCTTT
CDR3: CASSLTENTEAFF

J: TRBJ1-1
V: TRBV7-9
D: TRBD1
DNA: TGTGCCAGCAGCTCAAGGGACAGGGCCGTAAGAGAAGCTTTCTTT
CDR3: CASSSRDRAVREAFF

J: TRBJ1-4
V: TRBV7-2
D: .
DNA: TGTGCCAGCAGCCCAGGGACTGCGGTACAGGAAAAACTGTTTTTT
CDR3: CASSPGTAVQEKLFF

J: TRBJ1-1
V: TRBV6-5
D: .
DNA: TGTGCCAGCAGGGGCGCCGATGGTGAAGCTTTCTTT
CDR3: CASRGADGEAFF

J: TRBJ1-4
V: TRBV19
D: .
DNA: TGTGCCAGTAGTATCAGGGACGGAGAAAAACTGTTTTTT
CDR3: CASSIRDGEKLFF

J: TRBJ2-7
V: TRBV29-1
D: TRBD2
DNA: TGCAGCGTTGACATCGGGGGGGCCGGCTACGAGCAGTACTTC
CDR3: CSVDIGGAGYEQYF

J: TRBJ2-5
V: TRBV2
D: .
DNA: TGTGCCAGCAGTGTTAACCGGGACTCGTGGAAAGAGACCCAGTACTTC
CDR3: CASSVNRDSWKETQYF

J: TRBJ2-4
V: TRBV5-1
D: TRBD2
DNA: TGCGCCAGCAGCAACCGCCAAACTAGCGGGGGGGGCACTAACATTCAGTACTTC
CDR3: CASSNRQTSGGGTNIQYF

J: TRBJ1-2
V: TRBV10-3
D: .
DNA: TGTGCCATCACCAGGGGAGGAGGTGGCTATGGCTACACCTTC
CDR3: CAITRGGGGYGYTF

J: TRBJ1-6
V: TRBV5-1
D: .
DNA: TGCGCCAGCAGCTTAGGAGGGGATAATTCACCCCTCCACTTT
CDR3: CASSLGGDNSPLHF

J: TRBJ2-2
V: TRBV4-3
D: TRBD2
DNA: TGCGCCAGCAGCCAAGTCGGACTAGTCGACACCGGGGAGCTGTTTTTT
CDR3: CASSQVGLVDTGELFF

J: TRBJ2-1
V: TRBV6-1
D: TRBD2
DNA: TGTGCCAGCAGTGAAGCACCATACTATCAGGGAGGGGCCTACAATGAGCAGTTCTTC
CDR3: CASSEAPYYQGGAYNEQFF

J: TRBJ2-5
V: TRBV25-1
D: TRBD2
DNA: TGTGCCAGCAGTGAGGGGGGGGAGCGAGAGACCCAGTACTTC
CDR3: CASSEGGERETQYF

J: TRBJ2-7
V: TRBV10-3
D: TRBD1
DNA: TGTGCCATCAGGAGACAGGGATACGAGCAGTACTTC
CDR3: CAIRRQGYEQYF